This T cell receptor (beta chain) originates from a study of T-cell memory formation after mild COVID-19. The study's findings and limits: Shrinking CD4+ clones were chiefly CM and EM; CD8+ ones were chiefly EMRA. Among clones peaking at day 37 in the second wave, SARS-CoV-2 specificity remained unconfirmed.

This clonotype appeared a few times. Its specificity is not known. This CDR3 region has 16 residues. V was cut by 0 bases and J by 4 bases, with 14 bases left in between. Germline V gene data show CDR1 as MGHRA and CDR2 as YSYEKL. One entry per CDR3 protein, called by TCRdb with MiXCR from the 5' RACE reads. The table records around 320,000 distinct CDR3 sequences, 25% to 30% of them present only once. The clonotype comes from an adult woman who had mild COVID-19 (a few samples of this study predate the infection). Cell type and time point are not known. Sequenced input: PBMCs or a T cell subset sorted from them (not recorded which). The gene calls are TRBV4-1 and TRBJ2-3; perhaps D is TRBD1 or TRBD2 (6 bases each). CDR3 nucleotide sequence: TGCGCCAGCAGCCAAGATCCGGGGGCGGTTGCAGATACGCAGTATTTT. Protein: CASSQDPGAVADTQYF.